A selection of T cell receptor beta chains follows, all from one sample in a study of human T cells and chemical hapten exposure. TCRdb re-derived calls from the RACE reads in MiXCR, one entry per CDR3 protein. The sample has approximately 69,000 distinct CDR3 sequences; 10% are singletons. The sample consisted of whole blood, taken in connection with sensitization to the hapten diphenylcyclopropenone (DPC). These receptors came from a woman aged 45-65 years with alopecia areata. Some clones in this sample may be carry-over from other donors' samples. The CDR3 runs from the conserved cysteine through the conserved F or W. Fields, in order: D gene, V gene, clone size, J gene, CDR3 DNA, CDR3 protein. A D gene is named only where the DNA matches it firmly. Only some rows state a clone size, as once, few, many or a class for expanded clones.

>.|TRBV3-1|few|TRBJ1-4
TGTGCCAGCAGCTCTAATGAAAAACTGTTTTTT
CASSSNEKLFF
>TRBD2|TRBV11-3|many|TRBJ2-1
TGTGCCAGCAGCCCATCCCCGACTAGCGGGAGGGCCCATGAGCAGTTCTTC
CASSPSPTSGRAHEQFF
>TRBD2|TRBV7-7|.|TRBJ2-1
TGTGCTAGCAGCTTAGCTCTTAGCGGGGCCACCTACAATGAGCAGTTCTTC
CASSLALSGATYNEQFF
>.|TRBV20-1|few|TRBJ2-7
TGCAGTGCTATCCGACTAGGGGCCTACGAGCAGTACTTC
CSAIRLGAYEQYF
>.|TRBV7-2|.|TRBJ2-1
TGTGCCAGCAGCTACTCGGGCAACAATGAGCAGTTCTTC
CASSYSGNNEQFF
>.|TRBV4-1|many|TRBJ2-1
TGCGCCAGCAGCCAAGGCATTGGGGGCGGCCAGGACGAGCAGTTCTTC
CASSQGIGGGQDEQFF
>TRBD1|TRBV23-1|.|TRBJ2-3
TGCGCCAGCAGTCAATCGGCTTTCCGGGACAGCCCTCTTAACACAGATACGCAGTATTTT
CASSQSAFRDSPLNTDTQYF
>.|TRBV6-5|many|TRBJ1-6
TGTGCCAGCAGTTACCCTAATTCACCCCTCCACTTT
CASSYPNSPLHF
>TRBD2|TRBV9|.|TRBJ2-7
TGTGCCAGCAGCGTAGCGGACGGGAGGCTGGACGAGGAGCAGTACTTC
CASSVADGRLDEEQYF
>TRBD1|TRBV5-1|few|TRBJ2-7
TGCGCCAGCAGCTTGGCAGGGGGTCTCCACGAGCAGTACTTC
CASSLAGGLHEQYF